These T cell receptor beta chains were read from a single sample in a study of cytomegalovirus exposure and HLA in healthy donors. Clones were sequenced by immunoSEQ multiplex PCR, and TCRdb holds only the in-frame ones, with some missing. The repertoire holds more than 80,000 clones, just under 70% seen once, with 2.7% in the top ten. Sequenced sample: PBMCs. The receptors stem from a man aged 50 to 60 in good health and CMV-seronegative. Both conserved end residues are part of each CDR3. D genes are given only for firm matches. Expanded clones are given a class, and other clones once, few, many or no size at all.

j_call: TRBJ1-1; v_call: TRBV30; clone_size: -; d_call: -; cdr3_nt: TGTGCCTGGAAAGCGCCGGGGAGCACTGAAGCTTTCTTT; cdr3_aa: CAWKAPGSTEAFF
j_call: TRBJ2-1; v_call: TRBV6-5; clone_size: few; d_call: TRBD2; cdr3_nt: TGTGCCAGCACGCCGGGACTAGGGTCCTACAATGAGCAGTTCTTC; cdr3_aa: CASTPGLGSYNEQFF
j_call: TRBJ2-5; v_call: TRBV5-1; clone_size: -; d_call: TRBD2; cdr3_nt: TGCGCCAGCAGCTTGGGAGGGACTAGCGGGGCACAAGAGACCCAGTACTTC; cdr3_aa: CASSLGGTSGAQETQYF
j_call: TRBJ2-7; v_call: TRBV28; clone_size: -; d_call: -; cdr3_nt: TGTGCCAGCATTGACAACCCCTACGAGCAGTACTTC; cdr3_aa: CASIDNPYEQYF
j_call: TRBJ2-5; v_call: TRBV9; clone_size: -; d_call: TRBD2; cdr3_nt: TGTGCCAGCAGCGGGACTAGCTCTGCGGAGACCCAGTACTTC; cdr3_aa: CASSGTSSAETQYF
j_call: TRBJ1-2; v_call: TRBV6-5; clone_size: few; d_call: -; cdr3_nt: TGTGCCAGCAGTTACAGGGCAGGGCCCTATGGCTACACCTTC; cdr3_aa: CASSYRAGPYGYTF
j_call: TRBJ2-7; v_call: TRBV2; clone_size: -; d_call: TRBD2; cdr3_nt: TGTGCCAGCCGCCGACTAGCGGACCCTAGCTCCTACGAGCAGTACTTC; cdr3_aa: CASRRLADPSSYEQYF
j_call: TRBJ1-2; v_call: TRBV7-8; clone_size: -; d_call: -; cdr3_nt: TGTGCCAGCAGCTTAGGGATGCGCGGAGACTATGGCTACACCTTC; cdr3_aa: CASSLGMRGDYGYTF
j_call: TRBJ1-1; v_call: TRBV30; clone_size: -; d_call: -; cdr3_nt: TGTGCCGGCCGACGCGGGGTCGGGACTGAAGCTTTCTTT; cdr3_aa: CAGRRGVGTEAFF
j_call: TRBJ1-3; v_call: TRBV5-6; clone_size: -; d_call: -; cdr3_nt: TGTGCCAGCAGCTTGGGGGGAGGCTCTGGAAACACCATATATTTT; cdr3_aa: CASSLGGGSGNTIYF
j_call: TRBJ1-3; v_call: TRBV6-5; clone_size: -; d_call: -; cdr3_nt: TGTGCCAGCAGTTCCAGGGTCTCTGGAAACACCATATATTTT; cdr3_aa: CASSSRVSGNTIYF
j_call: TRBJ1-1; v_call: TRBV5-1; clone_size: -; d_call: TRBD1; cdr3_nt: TGCGCCAGCAGCCTAGGGACAGGGCACACTGAAGCTTTCTTT; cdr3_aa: CASSLGTGHTEAFF
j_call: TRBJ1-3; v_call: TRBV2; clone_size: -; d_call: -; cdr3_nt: TGTGCCAGCAGCCTTGGGGCAGGGGAAGGAAACACCATATATTTT; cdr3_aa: CASSLGAGEGNTIYF
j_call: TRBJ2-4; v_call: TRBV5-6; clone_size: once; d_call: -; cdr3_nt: TGTGCCAGCACCATGCGGGACTCACTAGCCAAAAACATTCAGTACTTC; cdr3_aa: CASTMRDSLAKNIQYF
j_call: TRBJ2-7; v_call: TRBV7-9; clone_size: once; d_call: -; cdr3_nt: TGTGCCAGCAGTAGCCGGCCGTTATCATCCTACGAGCAGTACTTC; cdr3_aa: CASSSRPLSSYEQYF
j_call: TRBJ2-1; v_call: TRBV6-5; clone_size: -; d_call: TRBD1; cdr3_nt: TGTGCCAGCAGCGCGACAGGGAATGAGCAGTTCTTC; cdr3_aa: CASSATGNEQFF
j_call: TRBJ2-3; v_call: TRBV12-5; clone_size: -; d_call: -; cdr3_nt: TGTGCTAGTGGTTTGGCTATTACAGGGAGAGGCGATACGCAGTATTTT; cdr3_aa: CASGLAITGRGDTQYF
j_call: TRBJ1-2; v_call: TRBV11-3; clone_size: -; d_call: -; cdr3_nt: TGTGCCAGCAGCTTAGGCTCCGCGGGGATCTATGGCTACACCTTC; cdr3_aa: CASSLGSAGIYGYTF
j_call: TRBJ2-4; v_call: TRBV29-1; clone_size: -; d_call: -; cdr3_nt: TGCAGCGTTGGCAGGCAGGACATTCAGTACTTC; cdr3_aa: CSVGRQDIQYF
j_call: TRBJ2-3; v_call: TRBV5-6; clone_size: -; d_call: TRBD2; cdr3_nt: TGTGCCAGCAGTTACCCTAGCGGGGGTGGAGATACGCAGTATTTT; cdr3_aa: CASSYPSGGGDTQYF
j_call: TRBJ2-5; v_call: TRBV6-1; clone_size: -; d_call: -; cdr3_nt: TGTGCCAGCAGTGCCCCGACAGGCCGGGAGACCCAGTACTTC; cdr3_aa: CASSAPTGRETQYF
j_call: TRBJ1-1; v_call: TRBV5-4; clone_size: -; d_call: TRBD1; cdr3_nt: TGTGCCAGCAGCATGGGGGCGGGACAGGGTGGCACTGAAGCTTTCTTT; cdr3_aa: CASSMGAGQGGTEAFF
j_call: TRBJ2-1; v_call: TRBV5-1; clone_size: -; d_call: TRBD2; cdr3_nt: TGCGCCAGCAGCTCCGGGACTAGCGGGACAATGGTGCGTGAGCAGTTCTTC; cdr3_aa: CASSSGTSGTMVREQFF
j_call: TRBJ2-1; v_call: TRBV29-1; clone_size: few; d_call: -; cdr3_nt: TGCAGCGTGGAGGCCGTTAGGAATGAGCAGTTCTTC; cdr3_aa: CSVEAVRNEQFF
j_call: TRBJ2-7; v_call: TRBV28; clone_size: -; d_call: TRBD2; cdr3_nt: TGTGCCAGCAATGGTCCCGGGGGGGACGCCTACGAGCAGTACTTC; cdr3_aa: CASNGPGGDAYEQYF
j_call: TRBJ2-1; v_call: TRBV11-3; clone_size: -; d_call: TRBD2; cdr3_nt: TGTGCCAGCAGCTTAGCCCCCACTAGCGGGAGTAGGTACAATGAGCAGTTCTTC; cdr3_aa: CASSLAPTSGSRYNEQFF
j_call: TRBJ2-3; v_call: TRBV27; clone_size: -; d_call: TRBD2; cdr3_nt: TGTGCCAGCAGTTTCTCCTTTATTGGGGGGGCAGATACGCAGTATTTT; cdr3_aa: CASSFSFIGGADTQYF
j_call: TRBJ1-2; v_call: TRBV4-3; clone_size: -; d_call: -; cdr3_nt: TGCGCCAGCAGCCAAGATTCGGGGATACTCTATGGCTACACCTTC; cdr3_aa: CASSQDSGILYGYTF
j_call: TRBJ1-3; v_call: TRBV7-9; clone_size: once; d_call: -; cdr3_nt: TGTGCCGCCCGGACAGTCTCTGGAAACACCATATATTTT; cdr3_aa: CAARTVSGNTIYF
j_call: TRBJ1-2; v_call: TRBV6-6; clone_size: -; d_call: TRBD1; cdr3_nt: TGTGCCAGCAGTTACCCGACAGGGAATGGCTACACCTTC; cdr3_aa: CASSYPTGNGYTF
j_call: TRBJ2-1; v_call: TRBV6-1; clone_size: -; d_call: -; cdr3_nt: TGTGCCAGCACCAGACAGTTAACATCCTACAATGAGCAGTTCTTC; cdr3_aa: CASTRQLTSYNEQFF
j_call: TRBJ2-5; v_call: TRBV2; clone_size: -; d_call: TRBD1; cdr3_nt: TGTGCCAGCAGCCTAAGGGTCGGGACAGACCTCCAAGAGACCCAGTACTTC; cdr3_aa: CASSLRVGTDLQETQYF
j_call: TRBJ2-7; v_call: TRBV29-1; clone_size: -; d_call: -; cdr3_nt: TGCAGCGTTGCTGTCAGCTCCTACGAGCAGTACTTC; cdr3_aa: CSVAVSSYEQYF
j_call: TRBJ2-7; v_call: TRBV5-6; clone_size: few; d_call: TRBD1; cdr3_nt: TGTGCCAGCAGCTTGGGGGACAGGAGTTACTACGAGCAGTACTTC; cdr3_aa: CASSLGDRSYYEQYF
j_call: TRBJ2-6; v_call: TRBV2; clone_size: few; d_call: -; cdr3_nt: TGTGCCAGCAGTGTTGACTCCCGCTCTGGGGCCAACGTCCTGACTTTC; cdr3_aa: CASSVDSRSGANVLTF
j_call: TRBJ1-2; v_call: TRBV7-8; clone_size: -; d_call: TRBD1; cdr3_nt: TGTGCCAGCAGTAAAGAGGGACAGGGTTTTTTTCTCGACTATGGCTACACCTTC; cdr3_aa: CASSKEGQGFFLDYGYTF
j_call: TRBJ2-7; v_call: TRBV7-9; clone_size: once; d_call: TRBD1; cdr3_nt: TGTGCCAGCAGCTACCAGGGGGCCCGCTACGAGCAGTACTTC; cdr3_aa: CASSYQGARYEQYF
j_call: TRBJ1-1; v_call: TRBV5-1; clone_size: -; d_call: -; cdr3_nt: TGCGCCAGCAGCTTGGCCTTCGCGGGCATGAACACTGAAGCTTTCTTT; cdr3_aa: CASSLAFAGMNTEAFF
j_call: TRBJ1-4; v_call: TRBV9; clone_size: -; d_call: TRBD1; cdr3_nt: TGTGCCAGCAGCAAACAGGGGACGGGTGAAAAACTGTTTTTT; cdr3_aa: CASSKQGTGEKLFF
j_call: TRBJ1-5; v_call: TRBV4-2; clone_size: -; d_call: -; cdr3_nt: TGTGCCAGCAGCCAAGTGGAGGACCAGCCCCAGCATTTT; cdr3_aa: CASSQVEDQPQHF